Listed here are 14 T cell receptor beta chains from one sample, sequenced in a study of PD-1 blockade in mismatch repair-deficient tumors. Measured with immunoSEQ multiplex PCR; TCRdb has only the in-frame clones, and not every one. The sample lists about 100,000 clones, over 65% seen once, with around 6.6% in the top ten. Source: peripheral blood, taken 35 to 37 weeks after starting pembrolizumab. These receptors came from an adult with mismatch repair-deficient cancer.

The rearrangement joins TRBV19 to TRBJ1-5; D not resolved. V lost 6 bases and J 2 bases, leaving 8 bases between the germline ends. This CDR3 is built from 13 residues. Germline V CDR1 and CDR2: LNHDA, SQIVND (reference sequence). The CDR3, as DNA: TGTGCCAGTAGCGAAGGACGCAATCAGCCCCAGCATTTT. Residues: CASSEGRNQPQHF.

The chain carries TRBV4-3 and TRBJ2-7; no definite D call. Trimming shortened V by 8 bases and J by 0 bases, and 17 bases separated the two germline ends. The germline CDR1 and CDR2 sequences are LGHNA and YSLEER. This CDR3 has 15 residues. This CDR3 is CASGSDQGHSYEQYF. In nucleotides, the CDR3 is TGCGCCAGCGGGTCTGACCAAGGCCACTCCTACGAGCAGTACTTC.

The CDR3 bases are TGTGCCAGCAGTAAAGCACGGGGAACTGAAGCTTTCTTT. It is translated as CASSKARGTEAFF. V and J are TRBV7-9 and TRBJ1-1; D not resolved. Germline loops: CDR1 SEHNR, CDR2 FQNEAQ (reference sequence). Trimming removed 6 bases from V and 5 bases from J, with 13 bases in between. The CDR3 consists of 13 residues. The full variable domain, with the rest looked up from reference TRBV7-9 and TRBJ1-1, is DTGVSQNPRHKITKRGQNVTFRCDPISEHNRLYWYRQTLGQGPEFLTYFQNEAQLEKSRLLSDRFSAERPKGSFSTLEIQRTEQGDSAMYLCASSKARGTEAFFGQGTRLTVV.

The chain couples TRBV7-3 to TRBJ1-1; D not certain. CDR3 length: 14 residues. Germline-derived CDR1 and CDR2 are SGHTA and FQGTGA. Trimming stripped 5 bases from V and 4 bases from J, with 14 bases between. The CDR3 is CASSPQRGSTEAFF. DNA for the CDR3: TGTGCCAGCAGCCCTCAGAGAGGATCCACTGAAGCTTTCTTT.

V and J are TRBV6-5 and TRBJ2-1; tentatively, D is TRBD2 (7 bases). V gave up 5 bases and J gave up 14 bases, with 22 bases separating them. This CDR3 has 14 amino acids. Germline V gene sequence: CDR1 MNHEY, CDR2 SVGAGI. CDR3 in DNA: TGTGCCAGCAGTGGGGACCGCGGGGGCGCCAAAGAGTTCTTC. This codes for CASSGDRGGAKEFF.

The CDR3 DNA follows: TGTGCCAGCAGTTTCGGGGGATCGCCTGAGCAGTTCTTC. Residues: CASSFGGSPEQFF. The chain recombines TRBV27 with TRBJ2-1, with TRBD2 as a possible D gene (6 bases). The V gene lost 3 bases and the J gene lost 9 bases, with 12 bases spanning the gap. Germline V CDR1 and CDR2: MNHEY, SMNVEV (reference sequence). This CDR3 spans 13 amino acids.

This clone showed up just once. The V call is TRBV29-1, the J call TRBJ2-1; TRBD1 agrees at 8 bases. The CDR3 consists of 13 residues. Germline V gene data show CDR1 as SQVTM and CDR2 as ANQGSEA. V shed 5 bases and J 7 bases; nucleotides not matched to a gene: 7. The CDR3 is CSVKPGGWNEQFF. The CDR3 region has the DNA TGCAGCGTTAAACCAGGGGGCTGGAATGAGCAGTTCTTC.

This chain uses TRBV6-5 with TRBJ2-3, with 10 bases that match TRBD2. The germline V gene encodes CDR1 MNHEY and CDR2 SVGAGI. The CDR3 loop spans 14 amino acids. V lost 4 bases, J lost 8 bases, and 6 bases stayed unmatched. The CDR3 DNA sequence: TGTGCCAGCAGTTCCCCTAGCGGGAGAGGTACGCAGTATTTT. Translating gives CASSSPSGRGTQYF.

The sample holds one count of this clone. The chain carries TRBV19 and TRBJ2-5; TRBD2 matches at 7 bases. J gave up 5 bases and V 3 bases, and 12 bases lay outside the gene matches. Germline V gene data show CDR1 as LNHDA and CDR2 as SQIVND (reference sequence). CDR3 length equals 16 residues. CDR3 amino acids: CASSISGGSFGETQYF. CDR3 DNA sequence: TGTGCCAGTAGTATCAGTGGCGGGAGTTTCGGGGAGACCCAGTACTTC.

This clone occurred once. V usage is TRBV28 and J usage is TRBJ2-3; TRBD1 matches 8 bases. The CDR3 extends over 15 amino acids. J gave up 2 bases and V 6 bases, and 7 bases lay outside the gene matches. Germline CDR1 and CDR2: MDHEN and SYDVKM. DNA of the CDR3: TGTGCCAGCAGCTTGGGACAGGACCCCACAGATACGCAGTATTTT. As protein: CASSLGQDPTDTQYF.

The genes are TRBV19 and TRBJ2-2, with TRBD1 matching over 8 bases. J gave up 5 bases and V 6 bases, and 8 bases lay outside the gene matches. This CDR3 region has 15 residues. CDR1 and CDR2 (germline): LNHDA, SQIVND (reference sequence). CDR3 DNA: TGTGCCAGTAGCATGGGGACAGGAAATACCGGGGAGCTGTTTTTT. This codes for CASSMGTGNTGELFF.

The chain's CDR3 is CASSTNGGLIAKNIQYF. The CDR3 coding sequence is TGTGCCAGCAGCACCAACGGGGGGCTAATAGCCAAAAACATTCAGTACTTC. The V and J genes are TRBV5-4 and TRBJ2-4, with D perhaps matching TRBD2 (7 bases). Germline V lookup: CDR1 SGHNT, CDR2 YYREEE (reference sequence). This CDR3 region has 17 residues. Deletions cut 4 bases from V and 0 bases from J, with 17 bases between.

The chain's CDR3 is CASSLAGTGRNTEAFF. For the CDR3, the DNA is TGCGCCAGCAGCTTGGCCGGGACAGGGCGGAACACTGAAGCTTTCTTT. The chain employs TRBV5-1 and TRBJ1-1, with 9 bases fitting TRBD1. The CDR3 runs 16 residues. CDR1 is SGHRS, CDR2 YFSETQ, per germline. With 0 bases clipped from V and 1 base from J, the junction kept 4 bases outside the gene matches.

The CDR3: CASSLGLGGRYEQYF. The CDR3 DNA follows: TGCGCCAGCAGCTTGGGGCTGGGGGGACGGTACGAGCAGTACTTC. This sequence joins TRBV5-1 and TRBJ2-7, with D possibly matching TRBD2 (6 bases). CDR3 size: 15 residues. The V and J ends lost 0 bases and 4 bases respectively, with 14 bases between them. CDR1 and CDR2 (germline): SGHRS, YFSETQ.